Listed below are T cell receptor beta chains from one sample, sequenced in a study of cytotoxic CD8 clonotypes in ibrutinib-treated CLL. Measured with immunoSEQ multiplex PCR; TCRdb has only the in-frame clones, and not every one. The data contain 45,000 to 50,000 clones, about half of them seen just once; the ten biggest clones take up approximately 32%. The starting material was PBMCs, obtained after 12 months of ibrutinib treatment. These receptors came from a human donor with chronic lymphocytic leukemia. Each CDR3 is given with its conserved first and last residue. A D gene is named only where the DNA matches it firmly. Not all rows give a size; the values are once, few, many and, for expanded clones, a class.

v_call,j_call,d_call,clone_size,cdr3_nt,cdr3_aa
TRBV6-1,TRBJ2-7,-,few,TGTGCCAGCTCACAGTCCGGGCTCGAGCAGTACTTC,CASSQSGLEQYF
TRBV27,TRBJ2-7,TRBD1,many,TGTGCCAGCAGTTCCGGTTCGGGGACAGGGGGGCACGAGCAGTACTTC,CASSSGSGTGGHEQYF
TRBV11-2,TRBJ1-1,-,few,TGTGCCAGCAGTAGAAGGACGGACACTGAAGCTTTCTTT,CASSRRTDTEAFF
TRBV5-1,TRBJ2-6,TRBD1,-,TGCGCCAGCAGCCGGACAGGGGATGGCTCTGGGGCCAACGTCCTGACTTTC,CASSRTGDGSGANVLTF
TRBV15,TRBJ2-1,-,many,TGTGCCACCAGCAGAGATAGGCGGGCGGAGGTCTACAATGAGCAGTTCTTC,CATSRDRRAEVYNEQFF
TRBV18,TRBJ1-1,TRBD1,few,TGTGCCAGCTCACGGGCAGACAGGGGAACTGAAGCTTTCTTT,CASSRADRGTEAFF
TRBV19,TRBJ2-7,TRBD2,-,TGTGCCAGTAGTGAGACTAGCGGGGCCTACGAGCAGTACTTC,CASSETSGAYEQYF
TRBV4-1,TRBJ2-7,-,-,TGCGCCAGCAGCCAACAGCAGGGGCGGAACGGCTACGAGCAGTACTTC,CASSQQQGRNGYEQYF
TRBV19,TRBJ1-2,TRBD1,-,TGTGCCAGCATCCTCGGAGGACAGGGTTCCTATGGCTACACCTTC,CASILGGQGSYGYTF
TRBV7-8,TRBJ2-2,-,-,TGTGCCAGCAGAAGACGCCAGGGTGTAACCGGGGAGCTGTTTTTT,CASRRRQGVTGELFF
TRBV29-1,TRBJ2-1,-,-,TGCAGCGTTGGTGGCCATATACTAGTCAATGAGCAGTTCTTC,CSVGGHILVNEQFF
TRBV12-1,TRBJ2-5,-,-,TGTGCCAGCAGCCGACTCGGGACTAGAGGAGAGACCCAGTACTTC,CASSRLGTRGETQYF
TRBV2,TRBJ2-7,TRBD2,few,TGTGCCAGCAGTGAAACTAGCGGTACCTACGAGCAGTACTTC,CASSETSGTYEQYF
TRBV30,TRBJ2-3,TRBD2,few,TGTGCCTGGAGTGTAGGGGCGGGACTAGGGGTGGATACGCAGTATTTT,CAWSVGAGLGVDTQYF
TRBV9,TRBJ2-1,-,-,TGTGCCAGCAGCGTAGTACTAGCAGGGGTCAATGAGCAGTTCTTC,CASSVVLAGVNEQFF
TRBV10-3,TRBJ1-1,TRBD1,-,TGTGCCATCAGACCACAGGGGTACACTGAAGCTTTCTTT,CAIRPQGYTEAFF
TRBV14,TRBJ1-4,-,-,TGTGCCAGCAGAGGGCAAGCGGAAAAACTGTTTTTT,CASRGQAEKLFF
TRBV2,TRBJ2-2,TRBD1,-,TGTGCCAGCAGCCAAACGACAGGGGTCACCGGGGAGCTGTTTTTT,CASSQTTGVTGELFF
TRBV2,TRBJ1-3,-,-,TGTGCCAGCAGTGAAGGTGGAAACACCATATATTTT,CASSEGGNTIYF
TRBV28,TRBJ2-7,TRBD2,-,TGTGCCAGCCGACATAGCGGGAACGAGCAGTACTTC,CASRHSGNEQYF
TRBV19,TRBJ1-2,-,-,TGTGCCAGTACGGCGGGGCCCCCCTTCAATAACTATGGCTACACCTTC,CASTAGPPFNNYGYTF
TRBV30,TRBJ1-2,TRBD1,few,TGTGCCTGGAGTGTTAGAGGGACAGGGGTTGAGGGCTACACCTTC,CAWSVRGTGVEGYTF
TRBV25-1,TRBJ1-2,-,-,TGTGCCAGCAGGGTCGGCTATGGCTACACCTTC,CASRVGYGYTF
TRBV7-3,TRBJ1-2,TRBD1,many,TGTGCCAGCAGCACTACAGGGGGCGCGTCTGGCTACACCTTC,CASSTTGGASGYTF
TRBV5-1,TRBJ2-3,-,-,TGCGCCAGCAGCTCGTTAATTACCTCCACCGGGGCACCAGATACGCAGTATTTT,CASSSLITSTGAPDTQYF
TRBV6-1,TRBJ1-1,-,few,TGTGCCAGCAGGAAGCTAGTCAGAGATACTGAAGCTTTCTTT,CASRKLVRDTEAFF
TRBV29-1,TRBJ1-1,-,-,TGCAGCGCCCGGACAACGGGGGGACAAACTGAAGCTTTCTTT,CSARTTGGQTEAFF
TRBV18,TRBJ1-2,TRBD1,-,TGTGCCAGCTCACCACCATTCACGGGACAGCCCAGGGGCTATACCTTC,CASSPPFTGQPRGYTF
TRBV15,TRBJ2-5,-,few,TGTGCCACCAGCAGAGATCCAGGGTTGCAAGAGACCCAGTACTTC,CATSRDPGLQETQYF
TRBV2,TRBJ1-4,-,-,TGTGCCAGCAGTGAAGCGCTTGTCAGATACTCCCGTAAACTGTTTTTT,CASSEALVRYSRKLFF
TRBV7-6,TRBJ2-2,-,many,TGTGCCAGCAGCCCCTCGAACACCGGGGAGCTGTTTTTT,CASSPSNTGELFF
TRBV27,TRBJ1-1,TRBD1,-,TGTGCCAGCAGTTCAGGGGGGAGAAACACTGAAGCTTTCTTT,CASSSGGRNTEAFF
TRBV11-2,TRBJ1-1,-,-,TGTGCCAGCAGCTCCCGACTGAGAACTAGGGCTGAAGCTTTCTTT,CASSSRLRTRAEAFF
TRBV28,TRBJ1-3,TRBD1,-,TGTGCCAGCACGTCCCGGGACAGGACGATCGACCCTGGAAACACCATATATTTT,CASTSRDRTIDPGNTIYF
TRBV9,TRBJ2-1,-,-,TGTGCCAGCAGCTTGGGACTGGTAAACAATGAGCAGTTCTTC,CASSLGLVNNEQFF
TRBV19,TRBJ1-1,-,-,TGTGCCAGTAGTGGTGGGGCATACACTGAAGCTTTCTTT,CASSGGAYTEAFF
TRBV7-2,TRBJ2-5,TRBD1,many,TGTGCCAGCAGCCCAGGGACAGCCCAAGAGACCCAGTACTTC,CASSPGTAQETQYF
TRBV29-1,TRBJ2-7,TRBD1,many,TGCAGCGTTGCCCCCGGACAGGGTCACGAGCAGTACTTC,CSVAPGQGHEQYF
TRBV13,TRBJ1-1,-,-,TGTGCCAGCAGCTCCCCCTCTGGTGGAGGAGACACTGAAGCTTTCTTT,CASSSPSGGGDTEAFF
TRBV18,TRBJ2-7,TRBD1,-,TGTGCCAGCTCAAACGGACAGGGGGGGACCTACGAGCAGTACTTC,CASSNGQGGTYEQYF
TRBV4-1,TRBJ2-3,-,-,TGCGCCAGCAGCCAAGATCTGAGCGCCCACACAGATACGCAGTATTTT,CASSQDLSAHTDTQYF
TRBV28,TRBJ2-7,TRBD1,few,TGTGCCAGCAGGCCGAGGCGGACAGGGGACTTCCACGAGCAGTACTTC,CASRPRRTGDFHEQYF
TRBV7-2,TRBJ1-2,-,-,TGTGCCAGCAGCGGTCATTATGGCTACACCTTC,CASSGHYGYTF
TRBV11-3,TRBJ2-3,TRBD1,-,TGTGCCAGCAGCTCCGGGACAGGGTTGTCAGATACGCAGTATTTT,CASSSGTGLSDTQYF
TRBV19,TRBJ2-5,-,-,TGTGCCAGTAGTCCTAGCGCCGGGGAACCGACCCAGTACTTC,CASSPSAGEPTQYF
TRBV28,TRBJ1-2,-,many,TGTGCCAGCAGATCAGGGTTGGAACTTGGCTACACCTTC,CASRSGLELGYTF
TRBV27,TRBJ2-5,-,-,TGTGCCAGCAGTATCAGTGGGGTCACGGCCCAGTACTTC,CASSISGVTAQYF
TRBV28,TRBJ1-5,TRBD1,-,TGTGCCAGCAGTTTTTCAGGGGGCAGTCAGCCCCAGCATTTT,CASSFSGGSQPQHF
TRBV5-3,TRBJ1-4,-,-,TGTGCCAGCAGCCTGCGTCTCGAAAAACTGTTTTTT,CASSLRLEKLFF